This T cell receptor beta chain was found in a study of Ad26.COV2.S vaccination and SARS-CoV-2 variants. Study-wide results and limits: Breadth, reportedly substantial, characterized the spike-specific CD8+ and CD4+ T cell responses after vaccination.

On this clone: What it binds is unknown.

Data came from immunoSEQ multiplex PCR; TCRdb stores just in-frame clones and leaves some out. The sample records about 180,000 clones, around 85% being singletons. The length of the CDR3 is 15 residues. V lost 0 bases, J lost 1 base, and 9 bases lay in between. Per the germline V gene, CDR1 is ENHRY and CDR2 is SYGVKD. The source was peripheral blood, collected after recovery from COVID-19. The receptor comes from a human donor who had recovered from COVID-19. The rearrangement links TRBV10-3 to TRBJ2-5; D is ambiguous. The CDR3 DNA follows: TGTGCCATCAGTGAGTCCGACGTGACCCAAGAGACCCAGTACTTC. Translated: CAISESDVTQETQYF.